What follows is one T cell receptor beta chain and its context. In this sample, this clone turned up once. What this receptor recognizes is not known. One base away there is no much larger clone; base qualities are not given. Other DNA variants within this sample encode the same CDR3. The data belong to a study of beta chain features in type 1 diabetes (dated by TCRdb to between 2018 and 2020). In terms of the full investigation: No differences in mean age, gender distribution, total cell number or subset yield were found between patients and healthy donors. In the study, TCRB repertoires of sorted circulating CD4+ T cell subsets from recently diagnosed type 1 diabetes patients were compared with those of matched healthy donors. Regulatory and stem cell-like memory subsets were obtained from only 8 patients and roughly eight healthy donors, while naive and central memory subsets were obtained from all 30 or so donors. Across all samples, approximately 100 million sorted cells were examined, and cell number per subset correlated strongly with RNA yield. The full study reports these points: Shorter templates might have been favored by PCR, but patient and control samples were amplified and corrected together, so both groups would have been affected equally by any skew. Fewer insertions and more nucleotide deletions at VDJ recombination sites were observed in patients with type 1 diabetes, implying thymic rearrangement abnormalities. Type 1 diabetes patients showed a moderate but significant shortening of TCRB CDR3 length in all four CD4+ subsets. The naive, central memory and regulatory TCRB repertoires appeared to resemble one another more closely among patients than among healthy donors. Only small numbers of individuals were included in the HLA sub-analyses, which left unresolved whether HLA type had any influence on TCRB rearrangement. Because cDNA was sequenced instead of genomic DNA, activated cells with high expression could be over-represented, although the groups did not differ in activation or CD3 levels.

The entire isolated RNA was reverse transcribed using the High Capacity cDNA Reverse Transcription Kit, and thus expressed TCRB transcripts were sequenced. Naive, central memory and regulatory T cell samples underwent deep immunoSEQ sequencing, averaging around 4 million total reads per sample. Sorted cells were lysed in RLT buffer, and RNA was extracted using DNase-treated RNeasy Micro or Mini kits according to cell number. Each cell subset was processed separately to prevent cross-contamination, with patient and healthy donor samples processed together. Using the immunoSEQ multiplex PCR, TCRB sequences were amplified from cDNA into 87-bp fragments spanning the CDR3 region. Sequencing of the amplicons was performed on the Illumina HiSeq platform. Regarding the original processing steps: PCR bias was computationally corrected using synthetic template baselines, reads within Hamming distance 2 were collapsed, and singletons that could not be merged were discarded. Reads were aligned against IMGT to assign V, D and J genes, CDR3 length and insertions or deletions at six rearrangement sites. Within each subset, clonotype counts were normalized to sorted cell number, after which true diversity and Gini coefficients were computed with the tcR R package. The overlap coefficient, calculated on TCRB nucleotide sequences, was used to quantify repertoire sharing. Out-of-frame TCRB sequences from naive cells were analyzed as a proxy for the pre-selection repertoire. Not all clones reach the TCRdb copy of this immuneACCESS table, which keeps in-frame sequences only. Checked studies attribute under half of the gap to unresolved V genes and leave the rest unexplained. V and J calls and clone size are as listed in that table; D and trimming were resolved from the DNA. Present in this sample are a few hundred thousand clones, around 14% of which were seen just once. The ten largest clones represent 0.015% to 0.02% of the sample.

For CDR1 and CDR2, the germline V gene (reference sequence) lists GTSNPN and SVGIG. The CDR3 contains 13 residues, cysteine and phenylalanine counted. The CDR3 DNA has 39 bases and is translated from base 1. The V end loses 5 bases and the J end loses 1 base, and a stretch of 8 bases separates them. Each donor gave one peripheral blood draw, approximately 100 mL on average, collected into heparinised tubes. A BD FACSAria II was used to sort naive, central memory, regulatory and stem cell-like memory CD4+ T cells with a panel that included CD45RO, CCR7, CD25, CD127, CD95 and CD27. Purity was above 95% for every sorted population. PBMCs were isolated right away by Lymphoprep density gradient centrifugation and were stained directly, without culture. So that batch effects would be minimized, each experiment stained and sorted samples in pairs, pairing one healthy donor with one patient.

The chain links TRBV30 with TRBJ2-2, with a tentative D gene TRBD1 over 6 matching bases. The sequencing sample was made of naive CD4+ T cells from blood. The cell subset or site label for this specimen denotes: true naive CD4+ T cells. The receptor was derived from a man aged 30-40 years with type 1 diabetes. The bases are TGTGCCTGGTCGACAGGGAACACCGGGGAGCTGTTTTTT. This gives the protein CAWSTGNTGELFF.